The 19 T cell receptor beta chains below come from one sample, sequenced in a study of shared clonotypes between healthy human individuals (dated by TCRdb to 2020 to 2021). Libraries were constructed by the immunoSEQ multiplex PCR assay. What TCRdb holds here is the immuneACCESS table cut down to in-frame rearrangements. Part of the clones is not present; checked against another copy, under half of the missing clones reflect an unresolved V gene, and the others are unexplained. The sample table shows about 1.5 million clones, and 95% to 99% are seen once. The top ten clonotypes cover about 0.4% of the sample. The source material was naive CD4+ T cells sorted from blood. Read against the paper, the sample's cell subset or site label means: CD45RA+ positively selected. These receptors were collected from a man younger than 40 in good health.

The rearrangement joins TRBV14 to TRBJ2-7, with D possibly TRBD2 on 6 matching bases. Germline loops: CDR1 SGHDN, CDR2 FVKESK. The CDR3 extends over 19 amino acids. Trimming left V 1 base short and J 2 bases short, with 24 bases between. Written as DNA, the CDR3 is TGTGCCAGCAGCCAAGTGAGAAATACCGGGACTCGCGGGGCCTACGAGCAGTACTTC. This sequence encodes CASSQVRNTGTRGAYEQYF.

This clone occurred once. The chain carries TRBV19 and TRBJ2-7, with D unclear. Germline CDR1 and CDR2: LNHDA and SQIVND (reference sequence). The CDR3 totals 11 residues. V was clipped by 8 bases and J by 6 bases, with 11 bases between them. The DNA of the CDR3 is TGTGCCAGTTGGCATAGTGGCGAGCAGTACTTC. Its protein is CASWHSGEQYF.

The chain employs TRBV19 and TRBJ1-5, with TRBD1 matching over 10 bases. V shed 4 bases, J shed 5 bases, and the junction held 8 bases outside the gene matches. Germline assignment: CDR1 LNHDA and CDR2 SQIVND (reference sequence). CDR3 length: 16 amino acids. CDR3 protein: CASSTRDRGLYQPQHF. For the CDR3, the DNA is TGTGCCAGTAGTACCCGGGACAGGGGATTGTATCAGCCCCAGCATTTT. Using reference TRBV19 and TRBJ1-5 for the parts outside the CDR3, the full variable domain is DGGITQSPKYLFRKEGQNVTLSCEQNLNHDAMYWYRQDPGQGLRLIYYSQIVNDFQKGDIAEGYSVSREKKESFPLTVTSAQKNPTAFYLCASSTRDRGLYQPQHFGDGTRLSIL.

This chain joins TRBV7-9 and TRBJ1-5; D call uncertain. Germline-derived CDR1 and CDR2 are SEHNR and FQNEAQ (reference sequence). Trimming cost V 4 bases and J 1 base, with 14 bases left between them. This CDR3 region has 16 residues. The CDR3 is CASSSLERASNQPQHF. In nucleotides, the CDR3 is TGTGCCAGCAGCTCTCTGGAGAGAGCAAGCAATCAGCCCCAGCATTTT.

The sample holds one count of this clone. The rearrangement joins TRBV6-5 to TRBJ1-3; D gene uncertain. In germline, CDR1 is MNHEY, CDR2 SVGAGI. V gave up 2 bases and J gave up 0 bases, with 5 bases separating them. The CDR3 totals 14 residues. CDR3 region: CASSYRDSGNTIYF. The CDR3 region has the DNA TGTGCCAGCAGTTACAGGGACTCTGGAAACACCATATATTTT.

The V gene is TRBV5-1, the J gene TRBJ2-3; possibly TRBD2 for D (6 bases). CDR1 SGHRS and CDR2 YFSETQ come from the germline V gene. The CDR3 contains 15 residues. V lost 7 bases, J lost 0 bases, and 15 bases lay in between. CDR3 residues: CASGGRDASTDTQYF. The CDR3 DNA follows: TGCGCCAGCGGAGGGCGGGACGCTAGCACAGATACGCAGTATTTT.

The rearrangement links TRBV9 to TRBJ1-2, with a possible D match to TRBD1 (6 bases). This CDR3 is 12 amino acids long. Per the germline V gene, CDR1 is SGDLS and CDR2 is YYNGEE. With 3 bases removed from V and 8 bases from J, the gap between germline ends came to 11 bases. The CDR3 bases are TGTGCCAGCAGCGAAGGGGGTTGGGGCTACACCTTC. It codes for CASSEGGWGYTF.

The chain couples TRBV9 to TRBJ2-7; TRBD2 aligns across 11 bases. V shed 0 bases, J shed 4 bases, and the junction held 9 bases outside the gene matches. The germline gives CDR1 SGDLS, CDR2 YYNGEE. CDR3 length: 17 residues. The CDR3, as DNA: TGTGCCAGCAGCGTAGCCCAAACTAGCGGGAGATGGTACGAGCAGTACTTC. Amino acids: CASSVAQTSGRWYEQYF.

This clone was counted once. This rearrangement joins TRBV18 to TRBJ2-2, with 8 bases that match TRBD1. The CDR3 is 18 amino acids. The germline gives CDR1 KGHSH, CDR2 LQKENI. V trimming: 1 base; J trimming: 7 bases; junction bases outside the gene matches: 14. This CDR3 reads CASSPLDPGQVAGGELFF. CDR3 coding DNA: TGTGCCAGCTCACCACTGGACCCGGGACAGGTGGCTGGCGGGGAGCTGTTTTTT.

The chain has TRBV6-4 and TRBJ2-1; the D is unclear. Between the trimmed V and J ends, which lost 6 bases and 6 bases, there was a span of 15 bases. The CDR3 runs 14 residues. Germline V gene sequence: CDR1 MRHNA, CDR2 SNTAGT. The CDR3 DNA reads TGTGCCAGCAGAGAAGCCCCCTATTCCAATGAGCAGTTCTTC. This sequence encodes CASREAPYSNEQFF.

The chain links TRBV4-1 to TRBJ2-7; 9 nucleotides agree with TRBD2. Germline V gene sequence: CDR1 MGHRA, CDR2 YSYEKL. CDR3 length: 15 amino acids. J was trimmed by 3 bases and V by 1 base; bases with no gene match: 4. In DNA form, the CDR3 reads TGCGCCAGCAGCCAAGTAGCGGGAGACTTCTACGAGCAGTACTTC. It yields the protein CASSQVAGDFYEQYF.

The rearrangement joins TRBV5-5 to TRBJ1-2; 10 bases agree with TRBD1. Germline V lookup: CDR1 SGHKS, CDR2 YYEKEE (reference sequence). V shed 4 bases, J shed 6 bases, and the junction held 12 bases outside the gene matches. This CDR3 comprises 16 residues. This chain's CDR3 is CASSRLSGTGEDGYTF. In nucleotides, the CDR3 is TGTGCCAGCAGCCGACTTTCTGGGACAGGGGAGGATGGCTACACCTTC.

This clone has only one observation. Other DNA sequences within the sample encode an identical CDR3. The J gene is TRBJ2-7, the V gene TRBV5-1, with D possibly matching TRBD1 (5 bases). Germline lookup yields CDR1 SGHRS and CDR2 YFSETQ. Trimming stripped 0 bases from V and 3 bases from J, with 7 bases between. This CDR3 comprises 13 residues. CDR3 loop: CASSLEGRYEQYF. CDR3 in DNA: TGCGCCAGCAGCTTGGAGGGGCGCTACGAGCAGTACTTC.

The chain carries TRBV30 and TRBJ1-5; possibly TRBD1 for D (5 bases). The CDR3 covers 15 residues. CDR1 is GTSNPN and CDR2 is SVGIG in the germline V gene (reference sequence). V gave up 2 bases and J gave up 0 bases, with 11 bases separating them. The CDR3 DNA reads as TGTGCCTGGAGTCTCGACAGTTATAGCAATCAGCCCCAGCATTTT. Encoded protein: CAWSLDSYSNQPQHF.

This chain links TRBV2 with TRBJ2-5, with D possibly matching TRBD2 (6 bases). Germline V gives CDR1 SNHLY, CDR2 FYNNEI. The V end was cut by 8 bases, the J end by 5 bases, with 15 bases between. This CDR3 is 13 amino acids long. The CDR3 nucleotides read TGTGCCAGCGGCCGGGGGAGCTCGGAGACCCAGTACTTC. Translating it yields CASGRGSSETQYF.

The chain couples TRBV6-6 to TRBJ1-2, with 10 bases matching TRBD1. Germline CDR1 is MNHNY and CDR2 is SVGAGI (reference sequence). V dropped 6 bases and J dropped 3; count of bases not matched to a gene: 7. The CDR3 contains 15 residues. CDR3 nucleotide sequence: TGTGCCAGCAGCTCGGGACAGGGGAGACACTATGGCTACACCTTC. This translates into CASSSGQGRHYGYTF.

This chain connects TRBV9 to TRBJ2-7; no clear D gene. V was trimmed by 0 bases and J by 3 bases, leaving 13 bases between them. CDR1 and CDR2 from the germline V gene are SGDLS and YYNGEE. The CDR3 sequence is 15 residues long. This CDR3 reads CASSVAYGDGYEQYF. Written as DNA, the CDR3 is TGTGCCAGCAGCGTAGCTTATGGTGACGGCTACGAGCAGTACTTC.

The V and J genes are TRBV9 and TRBJ2-5; D possibly corresponds to TRBD1 (6 bases). Trimming stripped 2 bases from V and 3 bases from J, with 17 bases between. Germline CDR1 SGDLS, CDR2 YYNGEE. The CDR3 contains 16 residues. The CDR3 DNA reads as TGTGCCAGCAGCGTCGGACAGACGAGGGTTGAAGAGACCCAGTACTTC. Protein: CASSVGQTRVEETQYF.

The genes are TRBV29-1 and TRBJ1-2; D might be TRBD1 (6 bases). V lost 8 bases and J 2 bases, leaving 15 bases between the germline ends. The length of the CDR3 is 13 residues. Per the germline V gene, CDR1 is SQVTM and CDR2 is ANQGSEA. The CDR3 here is CSTSRTDNYGYTF. The CDR3 region has the DNA TGCAGCACATCAAGGACAGACAACTATGGCTACACCTTC.